Below, 8 T cell receptor beta chains from the same sample are listed, as sequenced in a study of technical replicates of blood from several donors. TCRdb keeps only in-frame clones here, not all; method: immunoSEQ multiplex PCR. The repertoire holds approximately 70,000 clones, with about 95% as singletons. The sequenced material came from T cells isolated from PBMCs. Receptors were obtained from a human donor in good health.

The chain employs TRBV27 and TRBJ2-4, with 7 bases fitting TRBD1. Looked up from germline, CDR1 is MNHEY and CDR2 is SMNVEV (reference sequence). CDR3 length: 13 amino acids. The V and J ends lost 9 bases and 0 bases, in that order; junction bases with no gene match: 2. The CDR3 region has the DNA TGTGCCAGTCAGGGGGTAGCCAAAAACATTCAGTACTTC. Translating gives CASQGVAKNIQYF.

This clone was counted a single time. The rearrangement links TRBV5-1 to TRBJ2-3, with a possible D match to TRBD2 (5 bases). V was cut by 4 bases and J by 6 bases, with 15 bases left in between. The CDR3 runs to 14 residues. The germline gives CDR1 SGHRS, CDR2 YFSETQ. The CDR3 spells CASSTSPLVDTQYF. CDR3 DNA: TGCGCCAGCAGCACCTCACCACTAGTTGATACGCAGTATTTT.

The J gene is TRBJ1-5, the V gene TRBV6-5; D gene ambiguous. The V gene lost 0 bases and the J gene lost 1 base, with 10 bases spanning the gap. CDR3 length: 16 amino acids. Germline V CDR1 and CDR2: MNHEY, SVGAGI. In DNA, the CDR3 is TGTGCCAGCAGTTACTCGCGCCCCTTGAGCAATCAGCCCCAGCATTTT. Translating gives CASSYSRPLSNQPQHF.

The gene calls are TRBV25-1 and TRBJ2-1, with 9 bases identical to TRBD2. CDR3 length: 14 residues. V was pared by 9 bases and J by 8 bases, with 11 bases of the junction left unmatched. Germline loops: CDR1 MGHDK, CDR2 SYGVNS. CDR3 in DNA: TGTGCCAGTACACATAGCGGGAGAACCGATGAGCAGTTCTTC. Amino acids: CASTHSGRTDEQFF.

J is TRBJ2-1 and V is TRBV6-1; D ambiguous. V dropped 2 bases and J dropped 8 bases, with 10 bases sitting between them. This CDR3 is built from 13 residues. The germline V gene has CDR1 MNHNS and CDR2 SASEGT. CDR3: CASSEPMSDEQFF. The CDR3 DNA reads as TGTGCCAGCAGTGAACCGATGAGCGATGAGCAGTTCTTC.

This rearrangement joins TRBV5-6 to TRBJ2-7; D call uncertain. The CDR3 is 12 amino acids. The germline gives CDR1 SGHDT, CDR2 YYEEEE. The V end lost 1 base, the J end lost 6 bases, and 8 bases lay between the germline ends. CDR3 residues: CASSLRGLEQYF. CDR3 bases: TGTGCCAGCAGCTTGCGTGGGCTCGAGCAGTACTTC. Together with reference TRBV5-6 and TRBJ2-7, the CDR3 gives the full variable domain: DAGVTQSPTHLIKTRGQQVTLRCSPKSGHDTVSWYQQALGQGPQFIFQYYEEEERQRGNFPDRFSGHQFPNYSSELNVNALLLGDSALYLCASSLRGLEQYFGPGTRLTVT.

The rearrangement joins TRBV5-4 to TRBJ1-3; D gene uncertain. Trimming stripped 4 bases from V and 8 bases from J, with 13 bases between. The CDR3 contains 13 residues. Germline-derived CDR1 and CDR2 are SGHNT and YYREEE (reference sequence). The CDR3 DNA sequence: TGTGCCAGCAGCACCAATGCCGCGGACACCATATATTTT. Protein product: CASSTNAADTIYF.

The CDR3 sequence is CASTLLGGTGELFF. The CDR3 DNA follows: TGTGCCAGCACCCTTCTGGGGGGTACCGGGGAGCTGTTTTTT. The chain uses TRBV28 and TRBJ2-2; D might be TRBD2 (6 bases). CDR3 length: 14 residues. Trimming cost V 7 bases and J 5 bases, with 14 bases left between them. CDR1 is MDHEN, CDR2 SYDVKM, per germline.